A single sample is the source of the 23 T cell receptor beta chains below, sequenced in a study of radiotherapy plus CTLA-4 blockade in lung cancer. TCRdb keeps only in-frame clones here, not all; method: immunoSEQ multiplex PCR. The sample comprises roughly 120,000 clones, about 83% of which are singletons, and 4% to 6% rests with the top ten. The specimen was peripheral blood, collected from a patient treated with radiotherapy plus ipilimumab. The receptors stem from a human donor with non-small cell lung cancer who had a partial response to radiotherapy plus ipilimumab.

This chain uses TRBV28 with TRBJ1-4; D remains unclear. Germline assignment: CDR1 MDHEN and CDR2 SYDVKM. Trimming removed 5 bases from V and 8 bases from J, with 6 bases in between. The CDR3 has 11 residues. CDR3 sequence reads: CASSLREKLFF. The CDR3, as DNA: TGTGCCAGCAGTCTAAGAGAAAAACTGTTTTTT.

For this clone: Different DNA sequences within this sample yield the same CDR3. The chain uses TRBV29-1 and TRBJ2-5; 7 bases match TRBD2. CDR3 length: 15 amino acids. Germline trimming cut 1 base from V and 5 bases from J; bases unmatched to any gene: 10. The V gene's germline CDR1 is SQVTM and CDR2 ANQGSEA. The CDR3 sequence: CSVEGVGGPGETQYF. CDR3 nucleotide sequence: TGCAGCGTTGAAGGGGTGGGAGGGCCAGGGGAGACCCAGTACTTC.

The sample holds a few counts of this clone. This chain uses TRBV10-3 with TRBJ2-2, with 7 bases aligning to TRBD1. The trim removed 9 bases at V and 7 bases at J, leaving 11 bases unmatched. Germline values: CDR1 ENHRY, CDR2 SYGVKD. The length of the CDR3 is 14 residues. The CDR3 nucleotides are TGTGCCATGGGGACAGCTGAACATGGCGGGGAGCTGTTTTTT. Encoded protein: CAMGTAEHGGELFF.

The chain uses TRBV11-2 and TRBJ1-3; D is uncertain. Germline CDR1 SGHAT, CDR2 FQNNGV. The CDR3 totals 14 residues. Trimming cost V 2 bases and J 0 bases, with 5 bases left between them. CDR3 protein: CASSLLPSGNTIYF. CDR3 coding DNA: TGTGCCAGCAGCTTACTTCCCTCTGGAAACACCATATATTTT. Full variable domain (rest looked up from reference TRBV11-2 and TRBJ1-3): EAGVAQSPRYKIIEKRQSVAFWCNPISGHATLYWYQQILGQGPKLLIQFQNNGVVDDSQLPKDRFSAERLKGVDSTLKIQPAKLEDSAVYLCASSLLPSGNTIYFGEGSWLTVV.

The chain links TRBV19 to TRBJ2-5, with TRBD2 matching over 9 bases. J lost 3 bases, V lost 7 bases, and 6 bases had no gene match. CDR1 is LNHDA, CDR2 SQIVND, per germline (reference sequence). The CDR3 has 14 amino acids. The CDR3 region is CASNAAGGKETQYF. For the CDR3, the DNA is TGTGCCAGTAATGCAGCGGGAGGAAAAGAGACCCAGTACTTC.

The gene calls are TRBV5-1 and TRBJ2-1, with 10 bases matching TRBD2. The germline V gene has CDR1 SGHRS and CDR2 YFSETQ. V was pared by 3 bases and J by 3 bases, with 9 bases of the junction left unmatched. CDR3 length: 17 amino acids. CDR3 protein: CASSSRLAGVGYNEQFF. CDR3 nucleotides: TGCGCCAGCAGCTCCCGTCTAGCGGGAGTGGGCTACAATGAGCAGTTCTTC. The full variable domain, rest sourced from reference TRBV5-1 and TRBJ2-1, is KAGVTQTPRYLIKTRGQQVTLSCSPISGHRSVSWYQQTPGQGLQFLFEYFSETQRNKGNFPGRFSGRQFSNSRSEMNVSTLELGDSALYLCASSSRLAGVGYNEQFFGPGTRLTVL.

V gene TRBV28 combines with J gene TRBJ2-1; 11 bases line up with TRBD1. Germline CDR1 reads MDHEN; CDR2 reads SYDVKM. V trimming: 6 bases; J trimming: 7 bases; junction bases outside the gene matches: 11. CDR3 size: 16 residues. The CDR3 DNA reads as TGTGCCAGCAGGAAGTTAGGACAGGGGGCATCAAATGAGCAGTTCTTC. As protein: CASRKLGQGASNEQFF.

The chain carries TRBV11-2 and TRBJ2-7; D is uncertain. Per germline, CDR1 SGHAT and CDR2 FQNNGV. This CDR3 is 14 amino acids long. V was cut by 5 bases and J by 1 base, with 12 bases left in between. CDR3 region: CASSQLDISYEQYF. CDR3 coding DNA: TGTGCCAGCAGCCAATTAGACATTTCCTACGAGCAGTACTTC.

This rearrangement joins TRBV18 to TRBJ1-5; D is undetermined. Germline V gene sequence: CDR1 KGHSH, CDR2 LQKENI. This CDR3 region has 13 residues. The V and J ends lost 2 bases and 8 bases respectively, with 10 bases between them. The CDR3 loop is CASSPEIREPQHF. The CDR3 DNA reads TGTGCCAGCTCACCAGAAATTCGGGAGCCCCAGCATTTT.

The rearrangement joins TRBV15 to TRBJ2-5, with 8 nucleotides matching TRBD2. V lost 3 bases and J lost 11; bases outside the gene matches: 11. Per the germline V gene, CDR1 is LNHNV and CDR2 is YYDKDF (reference sequence). The CDR3 sequence is 14 residues long. The CDR3 reads CATSRAGTRGEQYF. Here the CDR3 DNA reads TGTGCCACCAGCAGGGCCGGGACTAGGGGTGAGCAGTACTTC.

This rearrangement joins TRBV4-2 to TRBJ2-1; 10 bases are a match to TRBD2. The V gene's germline CDR1 is LGHNA and CDR2 YNFKEQ. This CDR3 has 16 amino acids. V dropped 0 bases and J dropped 3; count of bases not matched to a gene: 2. The CDR3 nucleotides read TGTGCCAGCAGCCAAGAAACTAGCGGGATCTACAATGAGCAGTTCTTC. It specifies CASSQETSGIYNEQFF.

V is TRBV5-1 and J is TRBJ1-1; possibly TRBD1 for D (6 bases). CDR1 SGHRS and CDR2 YFSETQ come from the germline V gene. This CDR3 spans 17 amino acids. Between the trimmed V and J ends, which lost 3 bases and 0 bases, there was a span of 18 bases. The CDR3 nucleotides read TGCGCCAGCAGCTCTCCTGGGGGCGGAATGCTGAACACTGAAGCTTTCTTT. It encodes CASSSPGGGMLNTEAFF.

The chain is built from TRBV6-5 and TRBJ2-1; TRBD2 might be the D (6 bases). The germline CDR1 and CDR2 sequences are MNHEY and SVGAGI. V lost 2 bases and J lost 3, with 8 bases in between. The CDR3 has 14 residues. The CDR3 loop reads CASSYMGLYNEQFF. DNA for the CDR3: TGTGCCAGCAGTTACATGGGACTCTACAATGAGCAGTTCTTC.

This clone has more than one count but fewer than ten. CDR3: CASSLGTVLTEAFF. For the CDR3, the DNA is TGTGCCAGCAGCTTGGGTACAGTTCTAACTGAAGCTTTCTTT. The J gene is TRBJ1-1, the V gene TRBV5-4; D unclear. CDR1 and CDR2 (germline): SGHNT, YYREEE (reference sequence). Trimming removed 0 bases at V and 5 bases at J, with 11 bases between. This CDR3 is 14 amino acids long.

J is TRBJ1-1 and V is TRBV2, with D hard to call. There are 13 residues in the CDR3. V lost 5 bases to trimming and J lost 1 base, with 8 bases between them. The germline V gene has CDR1 SNHLY and CDR2 FYNNEI. The CDR3 DNA is TGTGCCAGCAGTTCAGGTCGGAACACTGAAGCTTTCTTT. Translated, it gives CASSSGRNTEAFF.

The rearrangement links TRBV19 to TRBJ2-1; D may be TRBD2 (7 bases). V lost 3 bases, J lost 8 bases, and 20 bases lay in between. The CDR3 sequence is 16 residues long. The germline V gene has CDR1 LNHDA and CDR2 SQIVND (reference sequence). Here the CDR3 reads CASSMPGGGSSDEQFF. The CDR3, as DNA: TGTGCCAGTAGTATGCCCGGGGGCGGGAGCTCTGATGAGCAGTTCTTC.

This clone was counted only a few times. V and J are TRBV21-1 and TRBJ1-1; whether TRBD1, the table's D call, matches the DNA was not checked. TRBV21-1 corresponds to a pseudogene. This CDR3 is 15 amino acids long. The CDR3 coding sequence is TGTGCCAGCACTACAGGGCTTCCCAGGAACACTGAAGCTTTCTTT. Amino acids: CASTTGLPRNTEAFF.

A word on this clone: Germline and junction disagree at one end, which may indicate a read error. The same CDR3 can be traced to other DNA sequences in this sample. The chain links TRBV2 to TRBJ2-2; possible D gene TRBD1, 6 bases. The CDR3 totals 15 residues. Germline V lookup: CDR1 SNHLY, CDR2 FYNNEI. The CDR3 nucleotides read TGTGCCAGCAGTGCCTGGGACACGGGCACCGGGGAACTGTTTTTT. This encodes CASSAWDTGTGELFF. Using reference TRBV2 and TRBJ2-2 for the parts outside the CDR3, the full variable domain is EPEVTQTPSHQVTQMGQEVILRCVPISNHLYFYWYRQILGQKVEFLVSFYNNEISEKSEIFDDQFSVERPDGSNFTLKIRSTKLEDSAMYFCASSAWDTGTGELFFGEGSRLTVL.

The sample holds a few counts of this clone. This chain uses TRBV10-3 with TRBJ1-2; D is unresolved. The germline V gene has CDR1 ENHRY and CDR2 SYGVKD. CDR3 length equals 14 residues. V was cut by 3 bases and J by 0 bases, with 8 bases left in between. The CDR3 DNA reads as TGTGCCATCAGTGAAGGACTCACTAACTATGGCTACACCTTC. It encodes CAISEGLTNYGYTF.

The chain combines TRBV27 with TRBJ1-5; 9 nucleotides agree with TRBD1. Germline V gene lookup returns CDR1 MNHEY and CDR2 SMNVEV (reference sequence). The CDR3 sequence is 17 residues long. With 5 bases clipped from V and 5 bases from J, the junction kept 13 bases outside the gene matches. Here the CDR3 DNA reads TGTGCCAGCAGTCCTGAAATTGGACAGGGGTGGTATCAGCCCCAGCATTTT. This codes for CASSPEIGQGWYQPQHF.

This sequence joins TRBV4-1 and TRBJ1-1; 9 bases map to TRBD1. The V gene end was trimmed by 1 base and the J gene end by 5 bases; junction bases not matched to a gene: 11. From germline, CDR1 is MGHRA and CDR2 YSYEKL. This CDR3 region has 17 residues. In DNA form, the CDR3 reads TGCGCCAGCAGCCAAGGATTCTTACAGGGGGCGACAACTGAAGCTTTCTTT. This encodes CASSQGFLQGATTEAFF.

This chain uses TRBV4-1 with TRBJ2-7, with 8 bases matching TRBD1. Germline V CDR1 and CDR2: MGHRA, YSYEKL. V lost 1 base to trimming and J lost 2 bases; unmatched junction nucleotides: 4. CDR3 length equals 15 residues. CDR3 bases: TGCGCCAGCAGCCAAGGCAGGGGGCAGACCTACGAGCAGTACTTC. Amino acids: CASSQGRGQTYEQYF.

V usage is TRBV5-1 and J usage is TRBJ1-1; D is uncertain. V was shortened by 4 bases and J by 1 base, with 14 bases between the two germline ends. The length of the CDR3 is 15 residues. The germline V gene encodes CDR1 SGHRS and CDR2 YFSETQ. Here the CDR3 reads CASSEPDKKNTEAFF. In nucleotides, the CDR3 is TGCGCCAGCAGCGAACCAGACAAGAAGAACACTGAAGCTTTCTTT.